A single sample gave rise to the 31 T cell receptor beta chains below, sequenced in a study of CD8 T cells in Susac syndrome. Random hexamers were used to reverse transcribe about 0.5 to 1 ug of RNA. TCRdb fed the immunoSEQ multiplex PCR reads into MiXCR, producing one record per CDR3 protein. The sample gives around 71,000 distinct CDR3 sequences, approximately 96% of which show up once; more than 0.09% is in the top ten. Input material: CD4+ T cells from PBMCs. The receptors shown here come from a human donor with multiple sclerosis.

The rearrangement uses TRBV29-1 and TRBJ1-1, with D possibly being TRBD1 (6 bases). The V gene lost 2 bases and the J gene lost 11 bases, with 18 bases spanning the gap. The germline V gene has CDR1 SQVTM and CDR2 ANQGSEA. This CDR3 has 13 residues. The CDR3 here is CSVERGPGDKAFF. For the CDR3, the DNA is TGCAGCGTTGAAAGGGGCCCGGGGGACAAGGCTTTCTTT.

The chain links TRBV18 to TRBJ1-2, with TRBD1 matching 7 bases. V was pared by 0 bases and J by 4 bases, with 5 bases of the junction left unmatched. The CDR3 length is 15 residues. Per the germline V gene, CDR1 is KGHSH and CDR2 is LQKENI. CDR3 coding DNA: TGTGCCAGCTCACCACCTCAAACAGGGGTCTATGGCTACACCTTC. Its protein product is CASSPPQTGVYGYTF.

The rearrangement joins TRBV5-4 to TRBJ2-1; D ambiguous. Germline-derived CDR1 and CDR2 are SGHNT and YYREEE (reference sequence). V lost 0 bases to trimming and J lost 9 bases, with 13 bases between them. The CDR3 runs to 14 residues. DNA for the CDR3: TGTGCCAGCAGCTTGGCGGTCCCGGCTGGTGAGCAGTTCTTC. Translation gives CASSLAVPAGEQFF.

This chain joins TRBV20-1 and TRBJ1-1, with D unresolved. There are 13 residues in the CDR3. Per germline, CDR1 DFQATT and CDR2 SNEGSKA (reference sequence). The V and J ends lost 1 base and 4 bases respectively, with 10 bases between them. The CDR3 DNA follows: TGCAGTGCTAGAGCGATACCAGGCACTGAAGCTTTCTTT. Translation: CSARAIPGTEAFF.

The rearrangement joins TRBV2 to TRBJ2-1; 9 bases map to TRBD1. Germline loops: CDR1 SNHLY, CDR2 FYNNEI. The V and J ends lost 6 bases and 4 bases, in that order; junction bases with no gene match: 7. The CDR3 spans 15 residues. CDR3 sequence (DNA): TGTGCCAGCAGGGAGCGCGGACAGGGGTACAATGAGCAGTTCTTC. This codes for CASRERGQGYNEQFF.

In its sample, this clonotype was seen once. The chain employs TRBV5-6 and TRBJ1-2, with 8 bases aligning to TRBD1. Unmatched junction bases numbered 9, after V lost 4 bases and J lost 4 bases. The CDR3 has 15 residues. Germline CDR1 is SGHDT and CDR2 is YYEEEE. CDR3 residues: CASSADTGGSYGYTF. CDR3 bases: TGTGCCAGCAGCGCCGATACAGGGGGTAGCTATGGCTACACCTTC.

The chain recombines TRBV2 with TRBJ2-1, with D tentatively TRBD1 (5 bases). CDR1 is SNHLY and CDR2 is FYNNEI in the germline V gene. Trimming removed 5 bases from V and 4 bases from J, with 12 bases in between. There are 14 residues in the CDR3. CDR3 in DNA: TGTGCCAGCAGTTTCGACAGTCCTTACAATGAGCAGTTCTTC. It translates to CASSFDSPYNEQFF.

This clonotype was detected once. The chain recombines TRBV7-6 with TRBJ2-1; D could derive from TRBD1 or TRBD2 (5 bases each). CDR1 and CDR2 (germline): SGHVS, FNYEAQ. The V end lost 6 bases, the J end lost 7 bases, and 13 bases lay between the germline ends. The CDR3 covers 13 residues. This CDR3 is CASSLGAVNEQFF. The DNA of the CDR3 is TGTGCCAGCAGTCTCGGGGCCGTGAATGAGCAGTTCTTC.

The J gene is TRBJ2-3, the V gene TRBV9; D is unresolved. The CDR3 covers 14 residues. Germline V CDR1 and CDR2: SGDLS, YYNGEE. Trimming removed 3 bases from V and 0 bases from J, with 8 bases in between. Here the CDR3 reads CASSATGSTDTQYF. Here the CDR3 DNA reads TGTGCCAGCAGCGCGACCGGTAGCACAGATACGCAGTATTTT.

CDR3: CASRSSWREGASEAFF. The CDR3 coding sequence is TGTGCCAGCAGATCCAGTTGGCGGGAGGGGGCATCTGAAGCTTTCTTT. The rearrangement joins TRBV7-9 to TRBJ1-1, with 7 bases that match TRBD1. Germline V gives CDR1 SEHNR, CDR2 FQNEAQ (reference sequence). J was trimmed by 6 bases and V by 6 bases; bases with no gene match: 16. This CDR3 is 16 amino acids long.

The gene calls are TRBV30 and TRBJ2-7; perhaps TRBD1 as D (6 bases). V was cut by 3 bases and J by 7 bases, with 16 bases left in between. The CDR3 has 13 amino acids. Germline CDR1 and CDR2: GTSNPN and SVGIG (reference sequence). The CDR3 spells CAWSQDRAREQYF. CDR3 in DNA: TGTGCCTGGAGCCAGGACAGAGCTAGGGAGCAGTACTTC.

CDR3 nucleotides: TGTGCCAGCAGTTCGAGTTACGGGGCCAGCTCCTACGAGCAGTACTTC. Translated, it gives CASSSSYGASSYEQYF. This chain connects TRBV12-3 or TRBV12-4 to TRBJ2-7; either TRBD1 or TRBD2 may fit D (5 bases each). V lost 4 bases, J lost 0 bases, and 16 bases lay in between. The CDR3 runs to 16 residues.

The V gene is TRBV24-1, the J gene TRBJ2-5; 11 bases fit TRBD1. The CDR3 has 16 residues. Trimming took 1 base from V and 5 from J; bases not matched to a gene: 5. CDR1 and CDR2 (germline): KGHDR, SFDVKD. This CDR3 reads CATSDFRTGGEETQYF. Here the CDR3 DNA reads TGTGCCACCAGTGATTTCCGGACAGGGGGCGAGGAGACCCAGTACTTC.

The chain carries TRBV11-2 and TRBJ2-3; 8 bases are a match to TRBD2. The germline gives CDR1 SGHAT, CDR2 FQNNGV. The length of the CDR3 is 15 residues. Losses at the gene ends were 2 bases for V and 5 bases for J; bases not matched to a gene: 6. The CDR3 DNA is TGTGCCAGCAGCTTACGGGGGGGCAATCAAGATACGCAGTATTTT. Residues: CASSLRGGNQDTQYF.

The chain links TRBV12-3 or TRBV12-4 to TRBJ2-7; D is ambiguous. CDR3 length: 15 residues. The ends were cut back, 4 bases at V and 4 bases at J, with 17 bases in the middle. CDR3 in amino acids: CASSSSPRLGYEQYF. The CDR3, as DNA: TGTGCCAGCAGTTCGTCCCCGAGGCTCGGTTACGAGCAGTACTTC.

The chain links TRBV5-4 to TRBJ2-5; D unclear. Germline CDR1 reads SGHNT; CDR2 reads YYREEE (reference sequence). This CDR3 is 13 amino acids long. The ends were cut back, 3 bases at V and 5 bases at J, with 11 bases in the middle. CDR3 bases: TGTGCCAGCAGCTCCCATCCTCTGGAGACCCAGTACTTC. It encodes CASSSHPLETQYF.

The rearrangement links TRBV7-9 to TRBJ2-5; TRBD2 matches at 7 bases. J was trimmed by 4 bases and V by 6 bases; bases with no gene match: 14. The CDR3 is made up of 16 amino acids. The germline CDR1 and CDR2 sequences are SEHNR and FQNEAQ (reference sequence). The CDR3 sequence: CASSRRIGGEGETQYF. In DNA, the CDR3 is TGTGCCAGCAGTAGAAGAATTGGGGGGGAAGGAGAGACCCAGTACTTC.

The chain combines TRBV9 with TRBJ2-2; TRBD1 matches 7 bases. Germline CDR1 reads SGDLS; CDR2 reads YYNGEE. This CDR3 has 15 amino acids. The ends lost 2 bases at V and 2 bases at J; junction bases unmatched: 3. CDR3 residues: CASSVQGENTGELFF. CDR3 DNA sequence: TGTGCCAGCAGCGTGCAGGGGGAAAACACCGGGGAGCTGTTTTTT.

A single count supports this clonotype. This chain connects TRBV7-2 to TRBJ1-6; no definite D call. The ends were cut back, 6 bases at V and 11 bases at J, with 14 bases in the middle. In germline, CDR1 is SGHTA, CDR2 FQGNSA. This CDR3 has 13 amino acids. CDR3: CASSQDGATPLHF. In DNA, the CDR3 is TGTGCCAGCAGTCAGGACGGCGCGACACCCCTCCACTTT.

The rearrangement uses TRBV20-1 and TRBJ1-3, with a weak D call TRBD1 (5 bases). The CDR3 is 15 residues long. The germline V gene encodes CDR1 DFQATT and CDR2 SNEGSKA (reference sequence). V was cut by 3 bases and J by 0 bases, with 12 bases left in between. The CDR3 DNA reads TGCAGTGCTAGTCACCAGGGACTCTCTGGAAACACCATATATTTT. Translation gives CSASHQGLSGNTIYF.

V is TRBV5-1 and J is TRBJ2-3; the D is unclear. Germline CDR1 SGHRS, CDR2 YFSETQ. The CDR3 is 12 residues long. V was trimmed by 1 base and J by 4 bases, leaving 4 bases between them. The CDR3 region has the DNA TGCGCCAGCAGCTTGCTGTCAGATACGCAGTATTTT. It translates to CASSLLSDTQYF. Full variable domain (outside the CDR3, taken from reference TRBV5-1 and TRBJ2-3): KAGVTQTPRYLIKTRGQQVTLSCSPISGHRSVSWYQQTPGQGLQFLFEYFSETQRNKGNFPGRFSGRQFSNSRSEMNVSTLELGDSALYLCASSLLSDTQYFGPGTRLTVL.

The V gene is TRBV20-1, the J gene TRBJ1-5; TRBD1 matches 7 bases. The CDR3 is 16 residues long. CDR1 is DFQATT, CDR2 SNEGSKA, per germline (reference sequence). V lost 0 bases, J lost 2 bases, and 7 bases stayed unmatched. CDR3 loop: CSARDPLRGGNQPQHF. The CDR3, as DNA: TGCAGTGCTAGAGATCCCCTCAGGGGGGGCAATCAGCCCCAGCATTTT.

This clonotype came up once. The chain uses TRBV29-1 and TRBJ2-3; D unclear. The CDR3 consists of 13 residues. V lost 5 bases to trimming and J lost 0 bases, with 9 bases between them. Germline V CDR1 and CDR2: SQVTM, ANQGSEA. In nucleotides, the CDR3 is TGCAGCGTTCCGCGGCCTAGCACAGATACGCAGTATTTT. It yields the protein CSVPRPSTDTQYF.

The table lists this clonotype with a count of one. CDR3 bases: TGTGCCATCAAGGGGGGCCAGGGGCAGCCCCAGCATTTT. Protein product: CAIKGGQGQPQHF. The chain joins TRBV24-1 to TRBJ1-5; D perhaps matches TRBD1 (6 bases). Per the germline V gene, CDR1 is KGHDR and CDR2 is SFDVKD. Deletions cut 11 bases from V and 7 bases from J, with 17 bases between. The CDR3 length is 13 residues.

About this clonotype itself: At one of its ends the junction is not consistent with the germline gene, which may arise from a read error. V usage is TRBV3-1 and J usage is TRBJ1-2; tentative D call: TRBD1 (6 bases). The length of the CDR3 is 17 residues. Germline V gives CDR1 LGHDT, CDR2 YNNKEL (reference sequence). The CDR3 loop is CASSEEATGLGNYGYTF. CDR3 DNA: TGTGCCAGCAGCGAAGAAGCCACAGGGTTAGGTAACTATGGCTACACCTTC.

The chain recombines TRBV6-5 with TRBJ1-1, with D maybe TRBD1 (5 bases). This CDR3 is 14 amino acids long. V was pared by 2 bases and J by 2 bases, with 9 bases between. Germline assignment: CDR1 MNHEY and CDR2 SVGAGI. CDR3 protein: CASSYLGTNTEAFF. CDR3 nucleotide sequence: TGTGCCAGCAGTTACCTCGGGACTAACACTGAAGCTTTCTTT.

The gene calls are TRBV2 and TRBJ1-5; weak D call: TRBD1 (6 bases). Germline V gene lookup returns CDR1 SNHLY and CDR2 FYNNEI. V was clipped by 5 bases and J by 0 bases, with 14 bases between them. The length of the CDR3 is 16 residues. The CDR3 region is CASSPDRTNSNQPQHF. CDR3 in DNA: TGTGCCAGCAGTCCAGACAGGACTAATAGCAATCAGCCCCAGCATTTT.

V is TRBV6-6 and J is TRBJ1-6; 10 bases map to TRBD1. Germline V CDR1 and CDR2: MNHNY, SVGAGI (reference sequence). The CDR3 totals 16 residues. V was pared by 2 bases and J by 7 bases, with 5 bases of the junction left unmatched. The DNA for the CDR3 is TGTGCCAGCAGTTACGGTCTGGGACAGGGGAATTCACCCCTCCACTTT. Translated, it gives CASSYGLGQGNSPLHF.

This chain connects TRBV7-9 to TRBJ2-5; either TRBD1 or TRBD2 may supply D (7 bases each). V lost 4 bases and J lost 1, with 22 bases in between. The length of the CDR3 is 18 residues. CDR1 and CDR2 from the germline V gene are SEHNR and FQNEAQ (reference sequence). The DNA for the CDR3 is TGTGCCAGCAGCTCCCGGGACAGAGGGAGGGGGACCCAAGAGACCCAGTACTTC. Its protein product is CASSSRDRGRGTQETQYF.

V usage is TRBV29-1 and J usage is TRBJ2-7, with TRBD1 matching over 8 bases. Trimming took 8 bases from V and 3 from J; bases not matched to a gene: 6. The CDR3 is made up of 12 amino acids. Looked up from germline, CDR1 is SQVTM and CDR2 is ANQGSEA. CDR3 coding DNA: TGCAGCTTTCTGGACAGGGACTACGAGCAGTACTTC. Protein: CSFLDRDYEQYF.

The CDR3 is CASSSSPGQYTDTQYF. The CDR3 region has the DNA TGCGCCAGCAGCTCAAGCCCGGGACAGTACACAGATACGCAGTATTTT. The chain is built from TRBV5-1 and TRBJ2-3, with 7 positions matching TRBD1. The CDR3 extends over 16 amino acids. The V segment lost 3 bases and the J segment 2 bases; nucleotides outside the gene matches: 9. In germline, CDR1 is SGHRS, CDR2 YFSETQ.